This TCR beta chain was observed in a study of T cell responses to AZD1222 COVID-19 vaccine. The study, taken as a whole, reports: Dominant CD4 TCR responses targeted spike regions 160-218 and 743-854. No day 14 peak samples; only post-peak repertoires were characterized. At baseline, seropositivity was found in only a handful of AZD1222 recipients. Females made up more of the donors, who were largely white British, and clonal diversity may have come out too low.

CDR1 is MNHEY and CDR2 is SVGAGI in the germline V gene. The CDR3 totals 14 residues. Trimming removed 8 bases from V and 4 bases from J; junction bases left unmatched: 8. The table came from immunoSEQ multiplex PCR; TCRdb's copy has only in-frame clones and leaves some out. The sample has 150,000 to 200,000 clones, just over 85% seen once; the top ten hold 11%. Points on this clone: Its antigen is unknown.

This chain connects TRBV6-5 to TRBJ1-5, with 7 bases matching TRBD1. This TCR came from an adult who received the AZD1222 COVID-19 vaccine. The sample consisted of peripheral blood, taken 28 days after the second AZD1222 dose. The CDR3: CASVKRGLNQPQHF. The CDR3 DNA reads TGTGCCAGCGTAAAGAGGGGGCTTAATCAGCCCCAGCATTTT.